This T cell receptor (beta chain) is from a study of blood T cell repertoires in COVID-19. Study in general: The United States, Italy and Spain were the sources of the acute and convalescent COVID-19 samples. Sample material is recorded as cDNA or gDNA derived from T cells, B-cell-depleted T cells, or PBMCs.

The authors' processing: Amplification from reference gene primers served as the basis for estimated nucleated cell counts. Produced via immunoSEQ multiplex PCR; TCRdb's table is partial and in-frame only. V, J and clone size reflect that table, while D and trimming were determined from the DNA. The table lists 100,000 to 150,000 clones, over 60% of them singletons. Germline-derived CDR1 and CDR2 are SEHNR and FQNEAQ (reference sequence). This CDR3 has 14 amino acids. Germline trimming cut 3 bases from V and 1 base from J; bases unmatched to any gene: 2. The sample comprised peripheral blood. The chain has TRBV7-9 and TRBJ1-2; 7 bases are a match to TRBD1. The clonotype was recovered from a woman in her seventies with acute or convalescent COVID-19. DNA of the CDR3: TGTGCCAGCAGCTTCGCAGGGGGTAACTATGGCTACACCTTC. Translation gives CASSFAGGNYGYTF. Together with reference TRBV7-9 and TRBJ1-2, the CDR3 gives the full variable domain: DTGVSQNPRHKITKRGQNVTFRCDPISEHNRLYWYRQTLGQGPEFLTYFQNEAQLEKSRLLSDRFSAERPKGSFSTLEIQRTEQGDSAMYLCASSFAGGNYGYTFGSGTRLTVV.